The rows below give T cell receptor beta chains drawn from one sample of a study of OX40 agonist ivuxolimab in advanced cancers. Only in-frame clones appear in the TCRdb table, and some are missing; sequencing was by immunoSEQ multiplex PCR. The data hold around 58,000 clones, with approximately 86% observed a single time. The specimen comprised CD4+ or CD8+ T cells sorted from blood, sampled in a trial of the OX40 agonist ivuxolimab. The receptors derive from an adult with an advanced solid tumor such as melanoma, head and neck, liver or kidney cancer. CDR3s include the opening cysteine and the closing phenylalanine or tryptophan. Each record gives: J gene, V gene, D gene, clone size, CDR3 protein, CDR3 DNA. A D gene is named only where the DNA matches it firmly. Size is omitted from some rows. Given values are once, few, many or a class for expanded clones.

>TRBJ2-7|TRBV7-9|-|-
CASSLIGSYEQYF
TGTGCCAGCAGCTTAATCGGAAGTTACGAGCAGTACTTC
>TRBJ2-7|TRBV27|-|-
CASSLSGGEKFYEQYF
TGTGCCAGCAGTTTATCAGGCGGGGAAAAGTTCTACGAGCAGTACTTC
>TRBJ1-2|TRBV9|-|-
CASSVVGTRGYTF
TGTGCCAGCAGCGTAGTTGGGACGAGGGGCTACACCTTC
>TRBJ2-2|TRBV10-2|-|-
CASSSREDNPHTGELFF
TGCGCCAGCTCTTCTCGTGAGGACAACCCTCACACCGGGGAGCTGTTTTTT
>TRBJ1-5|TRBV19|-|few
CASSRGTGNQPQHF
TGTGCCAGTTCCAGGGGAACAGGAAATCAGCCCCAGCATTTT
>TRBJ2-7|TRBV13|TRBD1|once
CASSHQTGSYEQYF
TGTGCCAGCAGCCATCAGACAGGGTCCTACGAGCAGTACTTC
>TRBJ2-7|TRBV27|TRBD1|once
CASSADRGGTYEQYF
TGTGCCAGCAGTGCCGACAGGGGGGGGACCTACGAGCAGTACTTC
>TRBJ2-7|TRBV5-4|TRBD1|-
CASSLGDRSYEQYF
TGTGCCAGCAGCTTGGGGGACAGGAGCTACGAGCAGTACTTC
>TRBJ2-3|TRBV27|-|-
CASRSGGGPDTQYF
TGTGCCAGCAGGTCGGGGGGCGGCCCAGATACGCAGTATTTT
>TRBJ2-7|TRBV9|-|-
CASSVTPGYEQYF
TGTGCCAGCAGCGTAACCCCTGGCTACGAGCAGTACTTC
>TRBJ1-1|TRBV6-1|-|-
CASSVGIKTEAFF
TGTGCCAGCAGTGTTGGGATTAAGACTGAAGCTTTCTTT
>TRBJ1-1|TRBV5-6|-|once
CASSPLQNLNTEAFF
TGTGCCAGCAGCCCTCTACAGAACTTGAACACTGAAGCTTTCTTT
>TRBJ2-5|TRBV7-9|-|-
CASSLSQGREETQYF
TGTGCCAGCAGCTTATCGCAGGGAAGGGAAGAGACCCAGTACTTC
>TRBJ1-2|TRBV19|TRBD1|-
CASRQGASGYTF
TGTGCCAGTAGGCAGGGGGCTTCTGGCTACACCTTC
>TRBJ2-3|TRBV27|-|-
CASSLDSTDTQYF
TGTGCCAGCAGTTTAGACAGCACAGATACGCAGTATTTT
>TRBJ2-7|TRBV6-1|-|-
CASSGEVGVLYEQYF
TGTGCCAGCAGTGGCGAGGTAGGGGTCCTCTACGAGCAGTACTTC
>TRBJ2-1|TRBV4-3|-|once
CASSQDAVSSYNEQFF
TGCGCCAGCAGCCAAGATGCCGTGAGCTCCTACAATGAGCAGTTCTTC
>TRBJ2-2|TRBV10-3|TRBD2|-
CAISSPGTTANTGELFF
TGTGCCATCAGTTCCCCCGGGACTACGGCGAACACCGGGGAGCTGTTTTTT
>TRBJ1-5|TRBV5-1|TRBD1|-
CASSYGTGGNQPQHF
TGCGCCAGCAGTTATGGGACAGGGGGCAATCAGCCCCAGCATTTT
>TRBJ1-1|TRBV7-9|-|-
CASSLGYPEAFF
TGTGCCAGCAGCTTGGGTTACCCTGAAGCTTTCTTT
>TRBJ2-7|TRBV29-1|TRBD1|-
CSVEGQGTYEQYF
TGCAGCGTTGAAGGACAGGGAACCTACGAGCAGTACTTC
>TRBJ2-3|TRBV10-3|TRBD2|-
CAISATPGLVETDTQYF
TGTGCCATCAGTGCTACCCCCGGACTAGTGGAAACAGATACGCAGTATTTT
>TRBJ2-5|TRBV27|TRBD2|-
CASSWGTGGGGLQYF
TGTGCCAGCAGTTGGGGGACGGGGGGCGGGGGGCTCCAGTACTTC
>TRBJ2-7|TRBV28|-|-
CASSPTRGNSYEQYF
TGTGCCAGCAGTCCCACAAGGGGGAACTCCTACGAGCAGTACTTC
>TRBJ1-5|TRBV7-8|TRBD1|-
CASSLGQGLSNQPQHF
TGTGCCAGCAGCTTAGGACAGGGTCTCAGCAATCAGCCCCAGCATTTT
>TRBJ2-7|TRBV7-8|TRBD1|-
CASSLVAQGVGEQYF
TGTGCCAGCAGCTTAGTGGCACAGGGGGTTGGCGAGCAGTACTTC
>TRBJ2-6|TRBV7-9|TRBD1|-
CASSPTGFPGANVLTF
TGTGCCAGCAGCCCGACAGGGTTCCCTGGGGCCAACGTCCTGACTTTC
>TRBJ2-7|TRBV2|TRBD1|-
CASDRADSYEQYF
TGTGCCAGTGACAGGGCAGACTCCTACGAGCAGTACTTC
>TRBJ1-5|TRBV2|-|few
CASSVTGFSQPQHF
TGTGCCAGCAGTGTAACAGGGTTCAGTCAGCCCCAGCATTTT
>TRBJ1-2|TRBV15|TRBD1|-
CATSSDRVGGYGYTF
TGTGCCACCAGCAGTGACAGGGTTGGGGGCTATGGCTACACCTTC
>TRBJ1-1|TRBV19|-|-
CASSNREMTEAFF
TGTGCCAGTAGTAACAGGGAAATGACTGAAGCTTTCTTT
>TRBJ2-3|TRBV6-5|-|-
CASSYSMASGTDTQYF
TGTGCCAGCAGTTACTCGATGGCGTCGGGCACAGATACGCAGTATTTT
>TRBJ1-4|TRBV7-6|-|-
CASSLAIAGVDNEKLFF
TGTGCCAGCAGCTTAGCGATCGCAGGGGTCGATAATGAAAAACTGTTTTTT
>TRBJ2-6|TRBV9|-|-
CASSMWTAPSSGANVLTF
TGTGCCAGCAGCATGTGGACAGCCCCATCCTCTGGGGCCAACGTCCTGACTTTC
>TRBJ1-6|TRBV4-3|-|few
CASSQDLIAAGSPLHF
TGCGCCAGCAGCCAAGATCTCATCGCCGCGGGGTCACCCCTCCACTTT
>TRBJ1-2|TRBV9|TRBD1|-
CASSEQTGPSDPGGYTF
TGTGCCAGCAGCGAGCAGACAGGGCCGTCGGACCCGGGGGGCTACACCTTC
>TRBJ1-2|TRBV19|TRBD1|-
CASQFGTVNFYGYTF
TGTGCCAGCCAATTCGGGACAGTGAATTTCTATGGCTACACCTTC
>TRBJ1-5|TRBV19|-|-
CASSTLRLDQPQHF
TGTGCCAGTAGTACCCTCCGACTGGATCAGCCCCAGCATTTT
>TRBJ2-7|TRBV7-2|-|once
CASSLALSKYEQYF
TGTGCCAGCAGCTTAGCCCTTTCCAAATACGAGCAGTACTTC
>TRBJ1-2|TRBV7-9|-|-
CASTPEDSNPNYGYTF
TGTGCCAGCACCCCGGAAGACAGTAATCCTAACTATGGCTACACCTTC